These 30 T cell receptor beta chains share one sample of origin, sequenced in a study of identical twins. TCRdb re-analysed the 5' RACE reads in MiXCR, keeping a single row per CDR3 protein. The repertoire consists of 600,000 to 800,000 distinct CDR3 sequences, with 21% occurring once and the leading ten covering roughly 4%. These data are also associated with another study on T cells expressing NK-cell markers.

Sequenced: PBMCs. The receptor source for this set is a woman under 30 in good health.

This clonotype was detected a few times. V and J are TRBV20-1 and TRBJ2-7; a weak D match, TRBD2 (5 bases). Per the germline V gene, CDR1 is DFQATT and CDR2 is SNEGSKA (reference sequence). V was pared by 6 bases and J by 7 bases, with 22 bases between. The CDR3 length is 14 residues. CDR3 residues: CSAARGATTGEQYF. The CDR3 DNA reads TGCAGTGCCGCCCGGGGTGCCACAACTGGTGAGCAGTACTTC.

This clonotype has a handful of counts. The chain links TRBV5-1 to TRBJ2-7, with TRBD1 identical over 8 bases. Germline CDR1 SGHRS, CDR2 YFSETQ. The J segment lost 6 bases and the V segment lost 4 bases, leaving 6 bases of the junction unmatched. There are 13 residues in the CDR3. CDR3 sequence reads: CASSPGQGGEQYF. CDR3 nucleotides: TGCGCCAGCAGCCCAGGACAGGGAGGCGAGCAGTACTTC.

This clonotype has at least ten counts. CDR3 coding DNA: TGCAGTGCTAGTGGGCGGGTAGGCTCCTACGAGCAGTACTTC. This encodes CSASGRVGSYEQYF. The chain carries TRBV20-1 and TRBJ2-7; possibly TRBD2 for D (5 bases). This CDR3 region has 14 residues. V dropped 3 bases and J dropped 0 bases, with 12 bases sitting between them. CDR1 is DFQATT and CDR2 is SNEGSKA in the germline V gene (reference sequence).

This clonotype was seen more than once but under ten times. V and J are TRBV5-5 and TRBJ1-4; 8 nucleotides line up with TRBD1. Germline-derived CDR1 and CDR2 are SGHKS and YYEKEE (reference sequence). The CDR3 is made up of 15 amino acids. The V gene end was trimmed by 7 bases and the J gene end by 8 bases; junction bases not matched to a gene: 13. CDR3 coding DNA: TGTGCCAGCCGGGACAGGTATCCAAGTGAGGAAAAACTGTTTTTT. Translation gives CASRDRYPSEEKLFF.

The chain employs TRBV20-1 and TRBJ2-5, with 11 bases identical to TRBD2. Germline CDR1 is DFQATT and CDR2 is SNEGSKA (reference sequence). This CDR3 has 14 residues. Trimming removed 6 bases from V and 5 bases from J; junction bases left unmatched: 8. The CDR3 loop is CSAPPASGRETQYF. The CDR3 DNA is TGCAGTGCCCCCCCGGCTAGCGGGAGGGAGACCCAGTACTTC.

The V and J genes are TRBV6-2 or TRBV6-3 and TRBJ2-7; 7 bases align to TRBD2. The CDR3 is made up of 14 amino acids. Trimming at V came to 8 bases and at J to 6 bases, leaving 13 bases not matched to a gene. Per germline, CDR1 MNHEY and CDR2 SVGEGT. As DNA, the CDR3 is TGTGCCAGCCGAAGGACTAGTGGGCTTCTCGAGCAGTACTTC. It specifies CASRRTSGLLEQYF.

The sample holds many counts of this clonotype. J is TRBJ2-2 and V is TRBV5-1; D call uncertain. V was pared by 1 base and J by 6 bases, with 4 bases between. This CDR3 spans 12 amino acids. Germline lookup yields CDR1 SGHRS and CDR2 YFSETQ. DNA of the CDR3: TGCGCCAGCAGCTTGTCGGCCGGGGAGCTGTTTTTT. This codes for CASSLSAGELFF.

V and J are TRBV7-2 and TRBJ2-1, with unresolved D. This CDR3 region has 14 residues. Germline V gene lookup returns CDR1 SGHTA and CDR2 FQGNSA. The V end lost 2 bases, the J end lost 8 bases, and 13 bases lay between the germline ends. CDR3: CASSLSFGGYEQFF. The CDR3 DNA is TGTGCCAGCAGCTTATCCTTCGGCGGCTATGAGCAGTTCTTC.

The sample holds a few counts of this clonotype. The CDR3 coding sequence is TGCAGTGCTTCGGGACTAGCGACGCGAGGGGAGCAGTACTTC. Translation: CSASGLATRGEQYF. This chain links TRBV20-1 with TRBJ2-7; 10 nucleotides match TRBD2. CDR3 size: 14 residues. CDR1 is DFQATT and CDR2 is SNEGSKA in the germline V gene (reference sequence). V dropped 5 bases and J dropped 7; count of bases not matched to a gene: 11.

This clonotype was counted many times. The genes are TRBV20-1 and TRBJ2-7, with 8 bases identical to TRBD2. This CDR3 spans 14 amino acids. Germline trimming cut 5 bases from V and 5 bases from J; bases unmatched to any gene: 11. The germline V gene has CDR1 DFQATT and CDR2 SNEGSKA (reference sequence). The CDR3 protein is CSARAGTRTNEQYF. In nucleotides, the CDR3 is TGCAGTGCTCGGGCCGGGACTAGGACAAACGAGCAGTACTTC.

This clonotype was recorded a few times. The rearrangement uses TRBV3-1 and TRBJ2-3, with 8 bases fitting TRBD2. With 1 base clipped from V and 0 bases from J, the junction kept 6 bases outside the gene matches. The germline V gene encodes CDR1 LGHDT and CDR2 YNNKEL (reference sequence). The CDR3 consists of 17 residues. The CDR3 region is CASSQVGRGVSTDTQYF. CDR3 nucleotide sequence: TGTGCCAGCAGCCAAGTCGGGAGGGGGGTTAGCACAGATACGCAGTATTTT.

The chain carries TRBV11-1 and TRBJ2-3; no firm D call. The germline V gene encodes CDR1 SGHAT and CDR2 FQDESV (reference sequence). V lost 5 bases and J lost 5, with 26 bases in between. This CDR3 comprises 18 residues. Written as DNA, the CDR3 is TGTGCCAGCAGCCCCCCCGAAACCCTTGGAGTTAAAGGAGATACGCAGTATTTT. This codes for CASSPPETLGVKGDTQYF.

V gene TRBV5-5 combines with J gene TRBJ2-7; D may correspond to TRBD1 or TRBD2 (5 bases each). The CDR3 totals 14 residues. Trimming stripped 1 base from V and 7 bases from J, with 15 bases between. In germline, CDR1 is SGHKS, CDR2 YYEKEE (reference sequence). Written as DNA, the CDR3 is TGTGCCAGCAGCTTGTGGGCAGGGACGGAAGAGCAGTACTTC. As protein: CASSLWAGTEEQYF.

This sequence joins TRBV20-1 and TRBJ1-4; D not certain. The V end was cut by 5 bases, the J end by 4 bases, with 14 bases between. This CDR3 is 14 amino acids long. The germline CDR1 and CDR2 sequences are DFQATT and SNEGSKA (reference sequence). In DNA form, the CDR3 reads TGCAGTGCTGGGATAAGTGGGTATAATGAAAAACTGTTTTTT. Translated: CSAGISGYNEKLFF.

This clonotype has a count of ten or more. The rearrangement links TRBV12-3 or TRBV12-4 to TRBJ2-3; D is unclear. The CDR3 contains 15 residues. V was shortened by 3 bases and J by 1 base, with 11 bases between the two germline ends. CDR3 protein: CASSFFRTRTDTQYF. The CDR3, as DNA: TGTGCCAGCAGTTTTTTTAGAACACGCACAGATACGCAGTATTTT.

J is TRBJ2-1 and V is TRBV24-1; no definite D call. The germline V gene has CDR1 KGHDR and CDR2 SFDVKD. The CDR3 length is 13 residues. V was clipped by 0 bases and J by 9 bases, with 8 bases between them. The CDR3 nucleotides are TGTGCCACCAGTGATTTGATGGGGATTGAGCAGTTCTTC. It is translated as CATSDLMGIEQFF.

The chain recombines TRBV30 with TRBJ2-5, with 11 bases fitting TRBD2. CDR3 length: 13 amino acids. Per germline, CDR1 GTSNPN and CDR2 SVGIG (reference sequence). Unmatched junction bases numbered 3, after V lost 6 bases and J lost 3 bases. The CDR3 nucleotides read TGTGCCTGCGCGGGACTAGCGGAAGAGACCCAGTACTTC. It translates to CACAGLAEETQYF. Using reference TRBV30 and TRBJ2-5 for the parts outside the CDR3, the full variable domain is SQTIHQWPATLVQPVGSPLSLECTVEGTSNPNLYWYRQAAGRGLQLLFYSVGIGQISSEVPQNLSASRPQDRQFILSSKKLLLSDSGFYLCACAGLAEETQYFGPGTRLLVL.

This clonotype was seen a few times. The gene calls are TRBV6-1 and TRBJ2-3; 7 bases align to TRBD1. The CDR3 spans 14 residues. Trimming cost V 7 bases and J 1 base; bases outside gene matches: 5. Germline-derived CDR1 and CDR2 are MNHNS and SASEGT. CDR3 coding DNA: TGTGCCAGCATCCTCGACAGGGGCACAGATACGCAGTATTTT. This codes for CASILDRGTDTQYF.

This clonotype was recorded a few times. The rearrangement uses TRBV14 and TRBJ2-5; no clear D gene. The CDR3 contains 14 residues. V lost 0 bases and J lost 5, with 10 bases in between. Germline lookup yields CDR1 SGHDN and CDR2 FVKESK. The chain's CDR3 is CASSQDSPGETQYF. As DNA, the CDR3 is TGTGCCAGCAGCCAAGATTCCCCCGGGGAGACCCAGTACTTC.

The J gene is TRBJ1-4, the V gene TRBV3-1; the D gene is possibly TRBD1 (5 bases). This CDR3 comprises 14 residues. CDR1 and CDR2 (germline): LGHDT, YNNKEL (reference sequence). The V and J ends lost 4 bases and 5 bases respectively, with 11 bases between them. The CDR3, as DNA: TGTGCCAGCAGCCGGGACGTATGGAATGAAAAACTGTTTTTT. Its translation: CASSRDVWNEKLFF.

This clonotype showed up many times. The gene calls are TRBV20-1 and TRBJ2-7, with TRBD2 identical over 9 bases. Unmatched junction bases numbered 2, after V lost 4 bases and J lost 4 bases. The CDR3 covers 12 residues. CDR1 is DFQATT, CDR2 SNEGSKA, per germline (reference sequence). The CDR3 loop reads CSAIAGEYEQYF. The CDR3 region has the DNA TGCAGTGCTATAGCGGGAGAGTACGAGCAGTACTTC.

This clonotype was counted at least ten times. The chain uses TRBV12-3 or TRBV12-4 and TRBJ1-5, with 7 bases fitting TRBD1. There are 14 residues in the CDR3. Trimming took 5 bases from V and 5 from J; bases not matched to a gene: 6. The CDR3 region is CASSPLDRDQPQHF. In DNA, the CDR3 is TGTGCCAGCAGTCCGCTCGACAGGGATCAGCCCCAGCATTTT.

This clonotype was counted only a few times. The J gene is TRBJ2-7, the V gene TRBV28, with 7 bases matching TRBD2. Per the germline V gene, CDR1 is MDHEN and CDR2 is SYDVKM. This CDR3 spans 12 amino acids. Losses at the gene ends were 7 bases for V and 6 bases for J; bases not matched to a gene: 6. In nucleotides, the CDR3 is TGTGCCAGCATTGGGGGGGGAGCCGAGCAGTACTTC. It yields the protein CASIGGGAEQYF.

The rearrangement links TRBV7-8 to TRBJ1-5; D perhaps matches TRBD1 (6 bases). V was pared by 1 base and J by 5 bases, with 9 bases between. The CDR3 extends over 14 amino acids. The germline V gene has CDR1 SGHVS and CDR2 FQNEAQ. The CDR3, as DNA: TGTGCCAGCAGCTTAGACAGGGCGCATCAGCCCCAGCATTTT. Translation gives CASSLDRAHQPQHF.

This chain uses TRBV12-3 or TRBV12-4 with TRBJ1-2, with no clear D. The ends were cut back, 8 bases at V and 3 bases at J, with 13 bases in the middle. There are 13 residues in the CDR3. The chain's CDR3 is CASVGRGDYGYTF. As DNA, the CDR3 is TGTGCCAGCGTCGGGCGTGGCGACTATGGCTACACCTTC.

This clonotype was observed a few times. CDR3 sequence: CASSLFAGQPQHF. The CDR3 DNA is TGTGCCAGCAGTTTGTTTGCGGGTCAGCCCCAGCATTTT. The gene calls are TRBV28 and TRBJ1-5; the D is unclear. The CDR3 covers 13 residues. The germline V gene encodes CDR1 MDHEN and CDR2 SYDVKM. Trimming shortened V by 3 bases and J by 6 bases, and 9 bases separated the two germline ends.

In this sample, this clonotype turned up a few times. The chain has TRBV12-3 or TRBV12-4 and TRBJ2-7; 8 bases match TRBD2. This CDR3 spans 16 amino acids. Trimming at V came to 0 bases and at J to 5 bases, leaving 9 bases not matched to a gene. The CDR3 region has the DNA TGTGCCAGCAGTTTAGCGAGCGGGAGCCAGTTCGACGAGCAGTACTTC. Residues: CASSLASGSQFDEQYF.

The chain joins TRBV5-1 to TRBJ2-1; 9 bases are a match to TRBD1. Per germline, CDR1 SGHRS and CDR2 YFSETQ. The V gene end was trimmed by 6 bases and the J gene end by 3 bases; junction bases not matched to a gene: 7. The CDR3 has 15 amino acids. The CDR3 is CASTEPGQGYNEQFF. Written as DNA, the CDR3 is TGCGCCAGCACCGAACCGGGACAGGGCTACAATGAGCAGTTCTTC.

V is TRBV20-1 and J is TRBJ2-1; 8 bases agree with TRBD2. Germline V gives CDR1 DFQATT, CDR2 SNEGSKA (reference sequence). The CDR3 has 15 amino acids. Trimming took 0 bases from V and 7 from J; bases not matched to a gene: 8. The CDR3 region has the DNA TGCAGTGCTAGAGATCCAAGCGGGAGTAGGAATGAGCAGTTCTTC. Amino acid sequence: CSARDPSGSRNEQFF.

This clonotype was detected a few times. The chain carries TRBV12-3 or TRBV12-4 and TRBJ1-6, with a weak D call TRBD1 (6 bases). V lost 5 bases, J lost 11 bases, and 16 bases lay in between. The length of the CDR3 is 14 residues. The CDR3 reads CASSAGQGLTPLHF. The CDR3 nucleotides are TGTGCCAGCAGTGCGGGACAAGGTTTGACACCCCTCCACTTT.